This is a list of T cell receptor beta chains from one sample in a study of beta chain features in type 1 diabetes. The assay was immunoSEQ multiplex PCR, and TCRdb's table has in-frame clones only and misses some. The sample lists around 200,000 clones; 13% were seen once. The sequenced sample was central memory CD4+ T cells from blood. Source of these receptors: a woman aged 18 to 35 in good health. Both conserved end residues are part of each CDR3. The order of the fields is V gene, clone size, J gene, D gene, CDR3 DNA, CDR3 protein. D genes are given only for firm matches. Clone size is stated in some rows and not others, as once, few, many or a class when expanded.

>TRBV5-1|-|TRBJ2-1|TRBD2
TGCGCCAGCAGCTTGAGGGAGGGACGAGGTGAGCAGTTCTTC
CASSLREGRGEQFF
>TRBV5-6|few|TRBJ2-1|TRBD2
TGTGCCAGCAGCCGCTGGACTAGCGGTCACAATGAGCAGTTCTTC
CASSRWTSGHNEQFF
>TRBV7-9|few|TRBJ2-2|TRBD1
TGTGCCAGCAGCTTAAGACAGGGGGCCGTCGGGGAGCTGTTTTTT
CASSLRQGAVGELFF
>TRBV13|once|TRBJ2-5|TRBD2
TGTGCCAGCAGTCAGGGGACTAGCGGGAGTCATAAAGAGACCCAGTACTTC
CASSQGTSGSHKETQYF
>TRBV6-1|-|TRBJ2-7|TRBD1
TGTGCCAGCAAAACAGGGGGCTCTGGCTCCTACGAGCAGTACTTC
CASKTGGSGSYEQYF
>TRBV5-6|-|TRBJ2-7|TRBD2
TGTGCCAGCAGCTTGGGCAGCGGGAGGTTCGCCTACGAGCAGTACTTC
CASSLGSGRFAYEQYF
>TRBV11-2|few|TRBJ1-2|-
TGTGCCAGCAGCCCCGGTACGCCAAACTATGGCTACACCTTC
CASSPGTPNYGYTF
>TRBV25-1|few|TRBJ1-1|-
TGTGCCAGCAGTGACCAGGGAATGGAGTACACTGAAGCTTTCTTT
CASSDQGMEYTEAFF
>TRBV7-6|once|TRBJ2-3|TRBD2
TGTGCCAGCAGCTTAGCCCAGACTAGCGGGAGTAGCACAGATACGCAGTATTTT
CASSLAQTSGSSTDTQYF
>TRBV15|few|TRBJ2-2|-
TGTGCCACCAGCAGAGGATCAGGGGCGAACACCGGGGAGCTGTTTTTT
CATSRGSGANTGELFF
>TRBV5-1|-|TRBJ2-1|TRBD2
TGCGCCAGCAGCCAGGGGACTAGCGGGAGGGGTAGTGAGCAGTTCTTC
CASSQGTSGRGSEQFF
>TRBV14|-|TRBJ1-4|-
TGTGCCAGCAGCCAACGGTACTCGGATGAAAAACTGTTTTTT
CASSQRYSDEKLFF
>TRBV28|once|TRBJ1-4|-
TGTGCCAGCAGTTTTCTGGACACTGAAAAACTGTTTTTT
CASSFLDTEKLFF
>TRBV29-1|-|TRBJ2-3|-
TGCAGCGTTGACCCAAGGCAGGGGATCACAGATACGCAGTATTTT
CSVDPRQGITDTQYF
>TRBV6-1|-|TRBJ2-3|TRBD2
TGTGCCAGCAGTGAAGGCGGGGGGGCAGATACGCAGTATTTT
CASSEGGGADTQYF
>TRBV27|-|TRBJ2-6|TRBD1
TGTGCCAGCAGTCCGATTGCTCGACAGGGAACCTCTGGGGCCAACGTCCTGACTTTC
CASSPIARQGTSGANVLTF
>TRBV18|-|TRBJ2-1|-
TGTGCCAGCTCACCCGACTCCGACAATGAGCAGTTCTTC
CASSPDSDNEQFF
>TRBV6-5|-|TRBJ1-2|-
TGTGCCAGCAGTCGATCTGGGAGCGTCCACGGCTACACCTTC
CASSRSGSVHGYTF
>TRBV29-1|few|TRBJ2-5|-
TGCAGCGTTTCCGACAACCAAGAGACCCAGTACTTC
CSVSDNQETQYF
>TRBV6-5|-|TRBJ1-3|-
TGTGCCAGCAGTTCCCTGGGAGGTGGAAACACCATATATTTT
CASSSLGGGNTIYF
>TRBV29-1|many|TRBJ2-5|TRBD1
TGCAGCCACGACAGGGGGCTGGGTGAGACCCAGTACTTC
CSHDRGLGETQYF
>TRBV7-9|few|TRBJ1-1|-
TGTGCCAGCAGCCTCATGGGCAGGGGCAACACTGAAGCTTTCTTT
CASSLMGRGNTEAFF
>TRBV7-6|-|TRBJ1-3|-
TGTGCCAGCAGCTTCGCGAACCAGGCTGGAAACACCATATATTTT
CASSFANQAGNTIYF
>TRBV6-5|few|TRBJ2-7|-
TGTGCCAGCAGTTCGAGTCCTCGATACGAGCAGTACTTC
CASSSSPRYEQYF
>TRBV9|-|TRBJ2-1|TRBD2
TGTGCCAGCAGCCGACCAACTGGACTAGCGGACCTCAATGAGCAGTTCTTC
CASSRPTGLADLNEQFF
>TRBV7-3|-|TRBJ2-3|-
TGTGCCAGCAGCTTAACAGCGGGCTTGTTAACAGATACGCAGTATTTT
CASSLTAGLLTDTQYF
>TRBV6-5|-|TRBJ2-3|-
TGTGCCAGCAGGCGGGATGCTGCAGATACGCAGTATTTT
CASRRDAADTQYF
>TRBV7-6|-|TRBJ2-5|-
TGTGCCAGCAGCTTACCCCTGGCGGCAGCCCAAGAGACCCAGTACTTC
CASSLPLAAAQETQYF
>TRBV29-1|-|TRBJ1-2|-
TGCAGCGTTGACGATCAGAACTATGGCTACACCTTC
CSVDDQNYGYTF
>TRBV7-9|-|TRBJ2-7|TRBD2
TGTGCCAGCAGCGCAACCCATCTAGCGGGACCCTACGAGCAGTACTTC
CASSATHLAGPYEQYF
>TRBV28|few|TRBJ2-5|TRBD2
TGTGCCAGCAGGCCAGGGGCAGCGGGAGGGCCCCTACAAGAGACCCAGTACTTC
CASRPGAAGGPLQETQYF
>TRBV5-4|-|TRBJ2-4|-
TGTGCCAGCAGCCTCCAGGGGGCCAAAAACATTCAGTACTTC
CASSLQGAKNIQYF
>TRBV7-2|few|TRBJ2-4|-
TGTGCCAGCAGCGGGGGGGCCAAAAACATTCAGTACTTC
CASSGGAKNIQYF